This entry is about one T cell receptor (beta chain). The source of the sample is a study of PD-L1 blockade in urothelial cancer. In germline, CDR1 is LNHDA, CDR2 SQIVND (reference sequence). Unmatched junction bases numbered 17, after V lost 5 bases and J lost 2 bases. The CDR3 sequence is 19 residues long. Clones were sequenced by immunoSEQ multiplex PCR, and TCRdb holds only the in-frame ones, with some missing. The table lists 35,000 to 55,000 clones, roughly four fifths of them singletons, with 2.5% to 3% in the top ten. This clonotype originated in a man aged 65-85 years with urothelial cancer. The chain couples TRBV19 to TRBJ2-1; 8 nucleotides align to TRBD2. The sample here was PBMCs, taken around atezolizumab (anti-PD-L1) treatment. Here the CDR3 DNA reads TGTGCCAGTAGTTCCTTAGCGGGAAGTTCTACGGTGGCCTACAATGAGCAGTTCTTC. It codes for CASSSLAGSSTVAYNEQFF.